These 22 T cell receptor beta chains share one sample of origin, sequenced in a study of T-cell reconstitution after alpha-beta-depleted transplantation in children. Researchers prepared the TCRbeta library using unique molecular identifiers, the study reports. TCRdb independently ran MiXCR on the PCR reads; one entry per CDR3 protein. The sample carries 700,000 to 950,000 distinct CDR3 sequences, around 15% recorded once. The sample was PBMCs, mostly from graft donor cells, taken 360 days after TCRalphabeta/CD19-depleted stem cell transplant. All receptors come from a male patient between 5 and 17 years old who had a stem cell transplant for acute lymphoblastic leukemia, so the T cells may come from the graft donor.

This clonotype showed up just a few times. The chain recombines TRBV14 with TRBJ2-7, with TRBD2 as a possible D gene (5 bases). The CDR3 consists of 14 residues. V was clipped by 1 base and J by 3 bases, with 10 bases between them. Germline V gene data show CDR1 as SGHDN and CDR2 as FVKESK. DNA of the CDR3: TGTGCCAGCAGCCAAGTCGGCGGGCTCTACGAGCAGTACTTC. Translated, it gives CASSQVGGLYEQYF.

This clonotype came up a few times. The V gene is TRBV7-9, the J gene TRBJ2-6; TRBD1 agrees at 9 bases. The length of the CDR3 is 17 residues. V was clipped by 5 bases and J by 4 bases; unmatched bases: 9. Germline V gene data show CDR1 as SEHNR and CDR2 as FQNEAQ (reference sequence). The CDR3 reads CASSRRDRATGANVLTF. DNA of the CDR3: TGTGCCAGCAGCCGGCGGGACAGGGCAACCGGGGCCAACGTCCTGACTTTC.

V usage is TRBV27 and J usage is TRBJ2-5; unclear D gene. The germline gives CDR1 MNHEY, CDR2 SMNVEV (reference sequence). V dropped 2 bases and J dropped 5 bases, with 12 bases sitting between them. CDR3 length: 14 amino acids. The CDR3 is CASSLGSLAETQYF. The DNA for the CDR3 is TGTGCCAGCAGTTTAGGGTCTTTGGCGGAGACCCAGTACTTC.

V usage is TRBV10-2 and J usage is TRBJ2-4; 11 nucleotides match TRBD2. Germline V gene sequence: CDR1 WSHSY, CDR2 SAAADI. The CDR3 is 15 amino acids. V gave up 6 bases and J gave up 7 bases; unmatched junction bases: 8. The CDR3, as DNA: TGCGCCAGCAGGGTAGCGGGAGGGCCCGGTAACATTCAGTACTTC. Its translation is CASRVAGGPGNIQYF.

This chain links TRBV7-7 with TRBJ2-2; the D is unclear. Trimming removed 1 base from V and 6 bases from J, with 21 bases in between. Germline V lookup: CDR1 SSHAT, CDR2 FNYEAQ (reference sequence). The CDR3 has 18 amino acids. The DNA of the CDR3 is TGTGCCAGCAGCTTAGGGCGGTTGGGCGCCTCGGCCTCCGGGGAGCTGTTTTTT. Amino acids: CASSLGRLGASASGELFF.

The genes are TRBV14 and TRBJ2-1, with 9 bases fitting TRBD2. J gave up 2 bases and V 4 bases, and 9 bases lay outside the gene matches. CDR1 and CDR2 (germline): SGHDN, FVKESK. The CDR3 totals 17 residues. CDR3 in amino acids: CASSLRLAVITYNEQFF. CDR3 sequence (DNA): TGTGCCAGCAGCCTACGACTAGCGGTTATAACCTACAATGAGCAGTTCTTC.

The J gene is TRBJ2-7, the V gene TRBV5-6; D might be TRBD1 or TRBD2, each matching 5 bases. CDR3 length equals 14 residues. V lost 2 bases and J 7 bases, leaving 16 bases between the germline ends. Germline-derived CDR1 and CDR2 are SGHDT and YYEEEE. The CDR3 DNA follows: TGTGCCAGCAGCTTCAATCCCGGGACGAGTGAGCAGTACTTC. Its translation: CASSFNPGTSEQYF.

The CDR3 protein is CASCTGGPTAGELFF. CDR3 DNA sequence: TGTGCCAGTTGTACGGGAGGTCCAACGGCCGGGGAGCTGTTTTTT. V is TRBV27 and J is TRBJ2-2; TRBD2 matches at 7 bases. The trim removed 9 bases at V and 6 bases at J, leaving 13 bases unmatched. Looked up from germline, CDR1 is MNHEY and CDR2 is SMNVEV (reference sequence). The CDR3 loop spans 15 amino acids.

This clonotype has only a few counts. This chain links TRBV9 with TRBJ2-7; TRBD2 agrees at 8 bases. Looked up from germline, CDR1 is SGDLS and CDR2 is YYNGEE. The CDR3 is 17 amino acids. J lost 1 base, V lost 3 bases, and 12 bases had no gene match. CDR3 DNA: TGTGCCAGCAGCGAGAGGGAGGTAGCGGGGCGTTCCTACGAGCAGTACTTC. It yields the protein CASSEREVAGRSYEQYF.

This clonotype was picked up a small number of times. The chain links TRBV6-5 to TRBJ2-7; 9 bases are shared with TRBD1. Germline CDR1 is MNHEY and CDR2 is SVGAGI. Losses at the gene ends were 2 bases for V and 2 bases for J; bases not matched to a gene: 1. The CDR3 totals 14 residues. The CDR3 region is CASSYDRGTYEQYF. The CDR3 bases are TGTGCCAGCAGTTACGACAGGGGGACCTACGAGCAGTACTTC.

V usage is TRBV29-1 and J usage is TRBJ2-2, with 10 bases identical to TRBD1. The CDR3 is made up of 21 amino acids. V dropped 1 base and J dropped 6; count of bases not matched to a gene: 23. Germline lookup yields CDR1 SQVTM and CDR2 ANQGSEA. The CDR3 DNA reads TGCAGCGTTGAAGGGGCCTTAGGGACAGGGGTTACTTTGGTCGTGGCCGGGGAGCTGTTTTTT. Translated: CSVEGALGTGVTLVVAGELFF.

This clonotype was observed a few times. V gene TRBV2 combines with J gene TRBJ2-7, with 15 nucleotides matching TRBD2. The germline V gene has CDR1 SNHLY and CDR2 FYNNEI. CDR3 length equals 17 residues. The trim removed 5 bases at V and 0 bases at J, leaving 5 bases unmatched. Written as DNA, the CDR3 is TGTGCCAGCAGTCTGGGACTAGCGGGAGGAAACTCCTACGAGCAGTACTTC. Translation: CASSLGLAGGNSYEQYF.

This clonotype was found many times. The chain employs TRBV20-1 and TRBJ2-7; a weak D match, TRBD2 (6 bases). CDR3 length: 14 residues. Germline V lookup: CDR1 DFQATT, CDR2 SNEGSKA (reference sequence). The V end lost 2 bases, the J end lost 0 bases, and 11 bases lay between the germline ends. CDR3 nucleotides: TGCAGTGCTAGACGACGGGACTCCTCCTACGAGCAGTACTTC. Protein sequence: CSARRRDSSYEQYF.

This clonotype has ten or more counts. The CDR3: CASGRQGADYEQYF. The CDR3 bases are TGCGCCAGCGGCAGACAGGGGGCCGACTACGAGCAGTACTTC. This rearrangement joins TRBV5-1 to TRBJ2-7; TRBD1 aligns across 10 bases. Germline values: CDR1 SGHRS, CDR2 YFSETQ. The junction had 7 bases not matched to a gene; V was cut back by 7 bases and J by 3 bases. The CDR3 contains 14 residues. Full variable domain (missing parts from reference TRBV5-1 and TRBJ2-7): KAGVTQTPRYLIKTRGQQVTLSCSPISGHRSVSWYQQTPGQGLQFLFEYFSETQRNKGNFPGRFSGRQFSNSRSEMNVSTLELGDSALYLCASGRQGADYEQYFGPGTRLTVT.

The chain is built from TRBV3-1 and TRBJ2-3; no reliable D call. The CDR3 runs to 16 residues. Germline V lookup: CDR1 LGHDT, CDR2 YNNKEL (reference sequence). Trimming cost V 4 bases and J 2 bases, with 16 bases left between them. The CDR3 DNA is TGTGCCAGCAGCCGAAAAAGAGGCTATCTCACAGATACGCAGTATTTT. Its translation: CASSRKRGYLTDTQYF.

This clonotype was seen a few times. The rearrangement links TRBV3-1 to TRBJ2-2; the D is unclear. V lost 1 base and J 7 bases, leaving 16 bases between the germline ends. Germline CDR1 LGHDT, CDR2 YNNKEL (reference sequence). The CDR3 length is 16 residues. CDR3 region: CASSQVGASRNGELFF. The CDR3 nucleotides are TGTGCCAGCAGCCAAGTGGGTGCTAGTAGGAACGGGGAGCTGTTTTTT.

The chain has TRBV7-9 and TRBJ2-7, with 13 bases fitting TRBD2. Unmatched junction bases numbered 6, after V lost 5 bases and J lost 5 bases. The CDR3 spans 15 residues. Looked up from germline, CDR1 is SEHNR and CDR2 is FQNEAQ (reference sequence). In nucleotides, the CDR3 is TGTGCCAGCAGCGTTACTAGCGGGAGGGCCGACGAGCAGTACTTC. Its protein is CASSVTSGRADEQYF.

This clonotype was picked up a small number of times. The gene calls are TRBV12-5 and TRBJ2-7; D is unclear. Trimming pared 5 bases from V and 5 bases from J, leaving 13 bases between. The CDR3 length is 13 residues. Germline lookup yields CDR1 LGHNT and CDR2 FRNRAP. As DNA, the CDR3 is TGTGCTAGTGGTCCCTCATTGGGGAACGAGCAGTACTTC. It specifies CASGPSLGNEQYF.

V gene TRBV29-1 combines with J gene TRBJ1-3; D gene uncertain. The CDR3 covers 11 residues. Germline assignment: CDR1 SQVTM and CDR2 ANQGSEA. The CDR3 DNA sequence: TGCAGTAGCGGTCACCGAAACACCATATATTTT. It encodes CSSGHRNTIYF.

The chain couples TRBV19 to TRBJ2-1; TRBD2 matches at 9 bases. V was pared by 3 bases and J by 7 bases, with 7 bases of the junction left unmatched. Germline CDR1 reads LNHDA; CDR2 reads SQIVND (reference sequence). CDR3 length equals 15 residues. CDR3 protein: CASSITLAGKNEQFF. CDR3 DNA: TGTGCCAGTAGTATTACCCTAGCGGGGAAGAATGAGCAGTTCTTC.

Remarks on this clonotype: This may arise from a read error, as a much more abundant clone is one base away. This sequence joins TRBV24-1 and TRBJ2-5; D not resolved. The germline V and J ends were trimmed by 4 bases and 2 bases, with 13 bases remaining between them. Germline loops: CDR1 KGHDR, CDR2 SFDVKD. The CDR3 consists of 15 residues. The DNA for the CDR3 is TGTGCCACCAGTGACCCGGCTCCGTCTCAAGAGACCCAGTACTTC. Translating gives CATSDPAPSQETQYF.

This clonotype was counted many times. The chain joins TRBV5-1 to TRBJ2-1; possibly TRBD1 or TRBD2 for D (6 bases each). The germline CDR1 and CDR2 sequences are SGHRS and YFSETQ. The CDR3 has 18 residues. Trimming removed 2 bases at V and 0 bases at J, with 18 bases between. CDR3 sequence (DNA): TGCGCCAGCAGCTTTGGAGGGAGAGGGGGTAGCTCCTACAATGAGCAGTTCTTC. Protein product: CASSFGGRGGSSYNEQFF.